The rows below give T cell receptor beta chains drawn from one sample of a study of a mutant IDH1 vaccine in newly diagnosed glioma. No cognate antigen is known for these TCRs. Here immunoSEQ multiplex PCR was the method, and the copy in TCRdb shows in-frame clones only, minus some. The profile shows some 60,000 clones, less than 85% of them singletons. The sample was PBMCs, taken from a glioma patient whose treatment included an IDH1 peptide vaccine. All receptors come from a man aged 30-40 years with glioma. CDR3s include the opening cysteine and the closing phenylalanine or tryptophan.

v_gene	j_gene	CDR3aa
TRBV5-6	TRBJ2-1	CASSITRRATYNEQFF
TRBV7-6	TRBJ2-5	CASSSGQGQETQYF
TRBV5-6	TRBJ1-2	CASSFQEGYGYTF
TRBV7-8	TRBJ2-1	CASSSPWDNEQFF
TRBV7-2	TRBJ2-2	CASTKDAAGAANTGELFF
TRBV29-1	TRBJ2-3	CSVEDRLGSDTQYF
TRBV2	TRBJ1-5	CASSYGQGVHQPQHF
TRBV7-6	TRBJ1-6	CASSPNAPVSLHF
TRBV11-2	-	CASTSFLALYEQYF
TRBV30	TRBJ1-1	CAWDRGLDTEAFF
TRBV7-2	TRBJ1-1	CASSLSGVNTEAFF
TRBV7-2	TRBJ1-4	CASSRQGRLPNEKLFF
TRBV7-6	TRBJ2-2	CASTTKEELFF
TRBV10-3	TRBJ1-1	CATLAPSADRAFF
TRBV11-2	TRBJ1-4	CASSLESQNNEKLFF
TRBV6-6	TRBJ1-2	CASKGRGVNYGYTF
TRBV7-9	TRBJ2-3	CASSSNFRITTDTQYF
TRBV2	TRBJ1-5	CASSFRGGVGNQPQHF
TRBV30	TRBJ1-4	CAWSVRIQGNEKLFF
TRBV6-5	TRBJ1-1	CASSYSFRVDTEAFF
TRBV4-2	TRBJ2-6	CASSQDFNSGANVLTF
TRBV5-4	TRBJ1-2	CASSQEKGAFTNGYTF
TRBV19	TRBJ1-3	CASSTTGGSGNTIYF
TRBV9	TRBJ1-2	CASSVQGYGYTF
TRBV28	TRBJ1-2	CASSLRTGEGYTF
TRBV7-3	TRBJ2-6	CASSFGPAGVGANVLTF
TRBV14	TRBJ2-4	CASSQATGAAKNIQYF
TRBV27	TRBJ1-1	CASSPLDSREAFF
TRBV9	TRBJ2-7	CASSVGLAVYEQYF
TRBV10-1	-	CASRQRGNSSYEQYF
TRBV4-1	TRBJ2-7	CASSQDFNDRVVSYEQYF
TRBV5-1	TRBJ1-2	CASGQGGGNYGYTF
TRBV29-1	TRBJ2-7	CSAGGAGNEQYF
TRBV21-1	TRBJ1-6	CASSKAEEAGGMDSPLHF
TRBV11-2	TRBJ2-5	CASSLGGGETQYF
TRBV5-1	TRBJ1-1	CASSYTQGDNTEAFF
TRBV28	TRBJ1-5	CASSFHYSNQPQHF
TRBV7-2	TRBJ1-3	CASRLLTGRGNTIYF
TRBV2	TRBJ2-5	CASRGTGSSQETQYF
TRBV28	TRBJ2-3	CASSGWADTQYF